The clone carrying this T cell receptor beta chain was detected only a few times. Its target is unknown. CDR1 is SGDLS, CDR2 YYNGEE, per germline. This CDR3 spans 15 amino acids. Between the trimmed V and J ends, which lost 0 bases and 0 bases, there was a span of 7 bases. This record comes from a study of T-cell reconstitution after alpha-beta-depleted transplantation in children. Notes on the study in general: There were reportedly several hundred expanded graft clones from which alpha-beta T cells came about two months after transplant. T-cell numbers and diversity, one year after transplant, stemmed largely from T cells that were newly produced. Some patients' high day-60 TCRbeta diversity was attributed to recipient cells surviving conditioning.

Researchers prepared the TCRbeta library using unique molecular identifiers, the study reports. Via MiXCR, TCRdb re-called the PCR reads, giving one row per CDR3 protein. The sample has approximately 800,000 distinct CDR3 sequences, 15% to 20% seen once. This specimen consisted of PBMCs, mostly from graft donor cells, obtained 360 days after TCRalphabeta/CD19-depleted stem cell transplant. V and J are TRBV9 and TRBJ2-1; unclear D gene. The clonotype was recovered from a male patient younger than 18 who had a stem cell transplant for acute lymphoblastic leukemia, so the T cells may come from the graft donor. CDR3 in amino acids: CASSVVPDSYNEQFF. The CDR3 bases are TGTGCCAGCAGCGTAGTTCCCGACTCCTACAATGAGCAGTTCTTC.